This T cell receptor (beta chain) was identified in a study of shared clonotypes between healthy human individuals. V lost 6 bases, J lost 12 bases, and 23 bases lay in between. Germline CDR1 is SNHLY and CDR2 is FYNNEI. The CDR3 has 14 amino acids. Profiling relied on immunoSEQ multiplex PCR, and the TCRdb table lists in-frame clones only, not all of them. The repertoire consists of roughly 2.4 million clones, with nearly 97% occurring once and the leading ten covering approximately 0.13%. V usage is TRBV2 and J usage is TRBJ1-1; the D gene is possibly TRBD1 (5 bases). Sequencing was done on a sample of naive CD4+ T cells sorted from blood. Subset defined: CD45RA+ positively selected. This clonotype originated in a man younger than 35 in good health. The CDR3 sequence: CASRGTPVAHRTFF. The DNA of the CDR3 is TGTGCCAGCAGGGGGACCCCGGTCGCACATCGGACTTTCTTT.